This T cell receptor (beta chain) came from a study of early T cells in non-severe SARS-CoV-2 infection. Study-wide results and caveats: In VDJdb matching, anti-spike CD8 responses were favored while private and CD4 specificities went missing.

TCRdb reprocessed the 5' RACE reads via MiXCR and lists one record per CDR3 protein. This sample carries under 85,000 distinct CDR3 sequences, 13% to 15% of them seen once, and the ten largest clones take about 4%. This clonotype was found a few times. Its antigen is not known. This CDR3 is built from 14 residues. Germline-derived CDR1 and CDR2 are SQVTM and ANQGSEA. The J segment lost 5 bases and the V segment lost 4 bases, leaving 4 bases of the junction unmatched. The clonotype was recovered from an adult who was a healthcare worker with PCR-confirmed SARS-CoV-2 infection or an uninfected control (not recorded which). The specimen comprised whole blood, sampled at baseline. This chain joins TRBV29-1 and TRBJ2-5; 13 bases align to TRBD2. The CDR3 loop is CSVVGTSGTETQYF. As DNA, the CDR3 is TGCAGCGTTGTGGGGACTAGCGGGACTGAGACCCAGTACTTC.